The rows below give T cell receptor beta chains drawn from one sample of a study of blood T cell repertoires in COVID-19. Some clones are missing from TCRdb's copy, which holds only in-frame ones; the method was immunoSEQ multiplex PCR. The profile shows roughly 76,000 clones, approximately 90% of them singletons. Material: peripheral blood. The receptor set was obtained from a woman aged 60-75 years with active COVID-19. Each CDR3 is given with its conserved first and last residue. Each record gives: D gene, J gene, V gene, clone size, CDR3 protein, CDR3 DNA. D genes are given only for firm matches. Clone size is stated in some rows and not others, as once, few, many or a class when expanded.

d_call: NA; j_call: TRBJ1-5; v_call: TRBV28; clone_size: NA; cdr3_aa: CASSSLAGVSQPQHF; cdr3_nt: TGTGCCAGCAGTTCTCTCGCCGGGGTAAGTCAGCCCCAGCATTTT
d_call: TRBD1; j_call: TRBJ2-3; v_call: TRBV18; clone_size: NA; cdr3_aa: CASSPETGWTDTQYF; cdr3_nt: TGTGCCAGCTCACCGGAGACAGGGTGGACAGATACGCAGTATTTT
d_call: TRBD1; j_call: TRBJ2-7; v_call: TRBV24-1; clone_size: NA; cdr3_aa: CATGEGTARSYEQYF; cdr3_nt: TGTGCCACCGGTGAGGGGACAGCTCGTTCCTACGAGCAGTACTTC
d_call: TRBD2; j_call: TRBJ2-3; v_call: TRBV6-6; clone_size: NA; cdr3_aa: CASSLAGGPGTDTQYF; cdr3_nt: TGTGCCAGCAGTCTAGCGGGAGGGCCGGGCACAGATACGCAGTATTTT
d_call: NA; j_call: TRBJ2-2; v_call: TRBV7-8; clone_size: NA; cdr3_aa: CASSSVSRYTGELFF; cdr3_nt: TGTGCCAGCAGCTCGGTCTCTAGGTACACCGGGGAGCTGTTTTTT
d_call: TRBD1; j_call: TRBJ2-1; v_call: TRBV28; clone_size: NA; cdr3_aa: CASSTTGTGAHKFF; cdr3_nt: TGTGCCAGCAGTACAACTGGGACAGGGGCGCATAAGTTCTTC
d_call: NA; j_call: TRBJ2-5; v_call: TRBV28; clone_size: NA; cdr3_aa: CASSEADRQETQYF; cdr3_nt: TGTGCCAGCAGTGAGGCCGACAGACAAGAGACCCAGTACTTC
d_call: TRBD1; j_call: TRBJ1-5; v_call: TRBV19; clone_size: NA; cdr3_aa: CASSSTRIPGQGSFGSNQPQHF; cdr3_nt: TGTGCCAGTAGTTCAACCCGCATTCCCGGACAGGGAAGTTTTGGTAGCAATCAGCCCCAGCATTTT
d_call: TRBD1; j_call: TRBJ2-7; v_call: TRBV5-6; clone_size: NA; cdr3_aa: CASSFGQGVYEQYF; cdr3_nt: TGTGCCAGCAGCTTTGGACAGGGTGTGTACGAGCAGTACTTC
d_call: TRBD2; j_call: TRBJ2-2; v_call: TRBV7-8; clone_size: NA; cdr3_aa: CASSSGGGSGELFF; cdr3_nt: TGTGCCAGCAGCTCCGGGGGGGGCTCCGGGGAGCTGTTTTTT
d_call: NA; j_call: TRBJ2-2; v_call: TRBV19; clone_size: NA; cdr3_aa: CATRRGSLPGELFF; cdr3_nt: TGTGCCACCCGGAGGGGTAGCTTGCCCGGGGAGCTGTTTTTT
d_call: TRBD2; j_call: TRBJ2-7; v_call: TRBV5-6; clone_size: few; cdr3_aa: CASSLVVAGGPIYEQYF; cdr3_nt: TGTGCCAGCAGCTTGGTAGTAGCGGGAGGACCAATCTACGAGCAGTACTTC
d_call: NA; j_call: TRBJ2-7; v_call: TRBV5-5; clone_size: NA; cdr3_aa: CASSPTTHYEQYF; cdr3_nt: TGTGCCAGCAGCCCTACTACGCACTACGAGCAGTACTTC
d_call: NA; j_call: TRBJ2-2; v_call: TRBV7-9; clone_size: NA; cdr3_aa: CASSSLKNTGELFF; cdr3_nt: TGTGCCAGCAGCTCTCTAAAGAACACCGGGGAGCTGTTTTTT
d_call: NA; j_call: TRBJ2-1; v_call: TRBV4-1; clone_size: NA; cdr3_aa: CASSQEPPASSYNEQFF; cdr3_nt: TGCGCCAGCAGCCAAGAACCCCCAGCGAGCTCCTACAATGAGCAGTTCTTC
d_call: TRBD1; j_call: TRBJ1-2; v_call: TRBV27; clone_size: NA; cdr3_aa: CASRDRLSRNYGYTF; cdr3_nt: TGTGCCAGCCGGGACAGACTCAGCCGAAACTATGGCTACACCTTC
d_call: NA; j_call: TRBJ1-2; v_call: TRBV27; clone_size: NA; cdr3_aa: CASSAGPLGFGYTF; cdr3_nt: TGTGCCAGCAGCGCAGGCCCGCTTGGTTTTGGCTACACCTTC
d_call: NA; j_call: TRBJ1-1; v_call: TRBV5-1; clone_size: NA; cdr3_aa: CASSLGPRPGRVLRETEAFF; cdr3_nt: TGCGCCAGCAGCTTGGGCCCCCGCCCGGGACGGGTTTTGCGGGAGACTGAAGCTTTCTTT
d_call: NA; j_call: TRBJ1-4; v_call: TRBV15; clone_size: NA; cdr3_aa: CATSRAHARIEEKLFF; cdr3_nt: TGTGCCACCAGCAGAGCCCACGCCCGAATAGAGGAAAAACTGTTTTTT
d_call: NA; j_call: TRBJ1-1; v_call: TRBV28; clone_size: NA; cdr3_aa: CASSTQGKGAFF; cdr3_nt: TGTGCCAGCAGTACTCAGGGGAAGGGTGCTTTCTTT
d_call: NA; j_call: TRBJ2-3; v_call: TRBV2; clone_size: NA; cdr3_aa: CASSRSYRTDTQYF; cdr3_nt: TGTGCCAGCAGCAGGTCCTACCGCACAGATACGCAGTATTTT
d_call: NA; j_call: TRBJ1-5; v_call: TRBV5-1; clone_size: NA; cdr3_aa: CASSLALGEPQHF; cdr3_nt: TGCGCCAGCAGCTTGGCACTCGGGGAGCCCCAGCATTTT
d_call: TRBD1; j_call: TRBJ1-6; v_call: TRBV7-9; clone_size: NA; cdr3_aa: CASSLGDRGLSPLHF; cdr3_nt: TGTGCCAGCAGCTTAGGGGACAGGGGGCTTTCACCCCTCCACTTT
d_call: NA; j_call: TRBJ1-1; v_call: TRBV4-2; clone_size: NA; cdr3_aa: CASSQSAGNLRTEAFF; cdr3_nt: TGTGCCAGCAGCCAAAGTGCGGGGAACCTGAGGACTGAAGCTTTCTTT
d_call: TRBD1; j_call: TRBJ2-6; v_call: TRBV5-1; clone_size: NA; cdr3_aa: CASSPTGTGPHSGANVLTF; cdr3_nt: TGCGCCAGCAGCCCGACCGGGACAGGGCCCCACTCTGGGGCCAACGTCCTGACTTTC
d_call: TRBD1; j_call: TRBJ2-1; v_call: TRBV7-8; clone_size: NA; cdr3_aa: CASSLVGQGAKNEQFF; cdr3_nt: TGTGCCAGCAGCTTAGTGGGACAGGGGGCGAAAAATGAGCAGTTCTTC
d_call: NA; j_call: TRBJ1-1; v_call: TRBV6-5; clone_size: NA; cdr3_aa: CASQGNTEAFF; cdr3_nt: TGTGCCAGCCAGGGGAACACTGAAGCTTTCTTT
d_call: TRBD1; j_call: TRBJ2-3; v_call: TRBV4-1; clone_size: NA; cdr3_aa: CASSQEGQGAVDTQYF; cdr3_nt: TGCGCCAGCAGCCAAGAAGGACAGGGGGCCGTAGATACGCAGTATTTT
d_call: TRBD1; j_call: TRBJ1-1; v_call: TRBV19; clone_size: NA; cdr3_aa: CASSGQGRRMNTEAFF; cdr3_nt: TGTGCCAGTAGTGGACAGGGGCGTCGGATGAACACTGAAGCTTTCTTT
d_call: NA; j_call: TRBJ1-2; v_call: TRBV27; clone_size: once; cdr3_aa: CASRIWRMGGGYGYTF; cdr3_nt: TGTGCCAGCAGGATCTGGAGGATGGGAGGGGGCTATGGCTACACCTTC
d_call: TRBD2; j_call: TRBJ2-5; v_call: TRBV30; clone_size: NA; cdr3_aa: CAWRSGRAGETQYF; cdr3_nt: TGTGCCTGGAGGTCCGGGAGGGCCGGGGAGACCCAGTACTTC
d_call: NA; j_call: TRBJ1-6; v_call: TRBV27; clone_size: few; cdr3_aa: CASSPRQETPLHF; cdr3_nt: TGTGCCAGCAGTCCCCGACAGGAGACCCCCCTCCACTTT
d_call: NA; j_call: TRBJ1-5; v_call: TRBV19; clone_size: once; cdr3_aa: CASRESVGDRSNQPQHF; cdr3_nt: TGTGCCAGTAGGGAATCTGTGGGCGATCGGAGCAATCAGCCCCAGCATTTT
d_call: NA; j_call: TRBJ2-1; v_call: TRBV7-7; clone_size: NA; cdr3_aa: CASSPTRYNEQFF; cdr3_nt: TGTGCCAGCAGCCCAACGAGGTACAATGAGCAGTTCTTC
d_call: NA; j_call: TRBJ2-3; v_call: TRBV5-6; clone_size: NA; cdr3_aa: CASSSVSTDTQYF; cdr3_nt: TGTGCCAGCAGCTCGGTCAGCACAGATACGCAGTATTTT
d_call: NA; j_call: TRBJ2-2; v_call: TRBV30; clone_size: NA; cdr3_aa: CAWSIDRLGTGELFF; cdr3_nt: TGTGCCTGGAGTATCGACCGACTTGGGACCGGGGAGCTGTTTTTT
d_call: NA; j_call: TRBJ1-1; v_call: TRBV4-1; clone_size: NA; cdr3_aa: CPPSRRGSREPTEAFF; cdr3_nt: TGCCCCCCCAGCCGACGGGGGTCTAGGGAACCAACTGAAGCTTTCTTT
d_call: TRBD2; j_call: TRBJ2-7; v_call: TRBV10-2; clone_size: NA; cdr3_aa: CASSEFAGGPSYEQYF; cdr3_nt: TGCGCCAGCAGTGAGTTTGCGGGAGGGCCCTCCTACGAGCAGTACTTC